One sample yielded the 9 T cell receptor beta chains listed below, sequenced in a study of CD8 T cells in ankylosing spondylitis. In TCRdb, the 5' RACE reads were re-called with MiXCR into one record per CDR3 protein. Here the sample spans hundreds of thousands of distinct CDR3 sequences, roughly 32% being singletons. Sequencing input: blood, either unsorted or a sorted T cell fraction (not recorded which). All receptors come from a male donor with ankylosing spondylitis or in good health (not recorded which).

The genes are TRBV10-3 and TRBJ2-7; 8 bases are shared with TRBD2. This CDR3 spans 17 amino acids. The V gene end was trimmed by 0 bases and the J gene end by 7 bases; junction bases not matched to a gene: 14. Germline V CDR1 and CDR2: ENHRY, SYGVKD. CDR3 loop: CAISESGPGLDSEEQYF. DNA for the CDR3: TGTGCCATCAGTGAGTCGGGGCCGGGACTAGACTCGGAGGAGCAGTACTTC.

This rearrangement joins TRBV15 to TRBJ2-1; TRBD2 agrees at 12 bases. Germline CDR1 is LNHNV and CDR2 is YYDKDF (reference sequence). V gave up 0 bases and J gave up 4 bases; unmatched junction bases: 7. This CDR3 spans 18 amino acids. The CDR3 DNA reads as TGTGCCACCAGCAGAGATTTACCGACTAGCGGGGGATACAATGAGCAGTTCTTC. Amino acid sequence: CATSRDLPTSGGYNEQFF.

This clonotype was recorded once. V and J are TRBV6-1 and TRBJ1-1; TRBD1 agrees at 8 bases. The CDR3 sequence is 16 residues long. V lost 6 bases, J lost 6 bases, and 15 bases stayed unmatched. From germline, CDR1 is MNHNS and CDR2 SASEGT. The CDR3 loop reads CASRPRMQGAGAEAFF. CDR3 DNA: TGTGCCAGCAGGCCCCGAATGCAGGGGGCAGGGGCTGAAGCTTTCTTT.

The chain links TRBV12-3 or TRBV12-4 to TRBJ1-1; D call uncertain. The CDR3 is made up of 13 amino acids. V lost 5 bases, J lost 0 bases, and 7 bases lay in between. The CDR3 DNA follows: TGTGCCAGCAGTGCTCAGATGAACACTGAAGCTTTCTTT. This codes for CASSAQMNTEAFF.

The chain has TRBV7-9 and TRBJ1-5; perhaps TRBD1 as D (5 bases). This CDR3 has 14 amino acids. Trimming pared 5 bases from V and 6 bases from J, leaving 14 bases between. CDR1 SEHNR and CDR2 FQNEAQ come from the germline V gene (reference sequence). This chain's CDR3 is CASSPPGGTQPQHF. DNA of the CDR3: TGTGCCAGCAGCCCCCCGGGGGGGACTCAGCCCCAGCATTTT.

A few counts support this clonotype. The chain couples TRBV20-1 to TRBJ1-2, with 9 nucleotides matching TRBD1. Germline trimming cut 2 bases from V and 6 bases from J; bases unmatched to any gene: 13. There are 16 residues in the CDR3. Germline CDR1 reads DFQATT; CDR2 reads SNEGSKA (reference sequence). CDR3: CSARPRAGTGRHGYTF. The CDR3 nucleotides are TGCAGTGCTAGACCCAGGGCGGGGACAGGGAGGCATGGCTACACCTTC.

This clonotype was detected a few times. DNA for the CDR3: TGCGCCAGCAGCTTGGTATACCGGGGTCCCAGGGAGCAGTTCTTC. This translates into CASSLVYRGPREQFF. The chain joins TRBV5-1 to TRBJ2-1; weak D call: TRBD2 (5 bases). Germline loops: CDR1 SGHRS, CDR2 YFSETQ. The V and J ends lost 0 bases and 10 bases respectively, with 17 bases between them. The CDR3 has 15 residues.

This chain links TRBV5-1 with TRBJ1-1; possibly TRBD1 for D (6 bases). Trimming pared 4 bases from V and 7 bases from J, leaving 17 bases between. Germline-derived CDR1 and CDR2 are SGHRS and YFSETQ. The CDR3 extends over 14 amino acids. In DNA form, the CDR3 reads TGCGCCAGCAGCATACAGGGAGAGACTGATGAAGCTTTCTTT. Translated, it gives CASSIQGETDEAFF.

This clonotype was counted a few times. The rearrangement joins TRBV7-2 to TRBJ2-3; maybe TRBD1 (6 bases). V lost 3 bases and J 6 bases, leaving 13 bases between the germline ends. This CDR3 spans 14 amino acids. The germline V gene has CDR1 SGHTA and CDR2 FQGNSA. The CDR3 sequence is CASSFRGVGDTQYF. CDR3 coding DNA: TGTGCCAGCAGCTTCAGGGGAGTGGGTGATACGCAGTATTTT.